These 3 T cell receptor beta chains were all obtained from the same sample, sequenced in a study of blood T cell repertoires in COVID-19. Clones were read by immunoSEQ multiplex PCR, and TCRdb kept only the in-frame ones, dropping some. This table holds more than 130,000 clones, just under 90% found once. Sequencing used peripheral blood. These receptors all stem from a woman in her 40s with acute or convalescent COVID-19.

V gene TRBV28 combines with J gene TRBJ1-6, with D possibly being TRBD1 (6 bases). Between the trimmed V and J ends, which lost 2 bases and 7 bases, there was a span of 12 bases. The CDR3 spans 15 residues. In germline, CDR1 is MDHEN, CDR2 SYDVKM. CDR3 residues: CASSLNYRDNSPLHF. Written as DNA, the CDR3 is TGTGCCAGCAGTTTAAACTACAGGGACAATTCACCCCTCCACTTT.

This sequence joins TRBV30 and TRBJ1-2, with D possibly TRBD1 on 5 matching bases. Germline V CDR1 and CDR2: GTSNPN, SVGIG (reference sequence). Trimming pared 2 bases from V and 5 bases from J, leaving 9 bases between. The CDR3 totals 12 residues. CDR3: CAWSWRGYGYTF. The CDR3 coding sequence is TGTGCCTGGAGTTGGCGGGGGTATGGCTACACCTTC.

The V call is TRBV2, the J call TRBJ2-7, with D perhaps TRBD1 (5 bases). The germline gives CDR1 SNHLY, CDR2 FYNNEI. The length of the CDR3 is 14 residues. V was shortened by 8 bases and J by 5 bases, with 19 bases between the two germline ends. Here the CDR3 DNA reads TGTGCCAGCGGGGCTGACGAGGATGTCCACGAGCAGTACTTC. It yields the protein CASGADEDVHEQYF.